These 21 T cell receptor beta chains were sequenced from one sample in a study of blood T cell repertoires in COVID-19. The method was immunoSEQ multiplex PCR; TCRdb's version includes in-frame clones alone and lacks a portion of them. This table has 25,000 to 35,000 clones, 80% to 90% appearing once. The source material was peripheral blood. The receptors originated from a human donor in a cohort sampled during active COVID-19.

Written as DNA, the CDR3 is TGTGCCAGTAGTCCGACAGGGGTTACGGAGACCCAGTACTTC. Translation: CASSPTGVTETQYF. This chain uses TRBV19 with TRBJ2-5; 8 nucleotides align to TRBD1. J gave up 5 bases and V 5 bases, and 7 bases lay outside the gene matches. The germline gives CDR1 LNHDA, CDR2 SQIVND (reference sequence). The CDR3 has 14 amino acids. Full variable domain (remainder filled in from reference TRBV19 and TRBJ2-5): DGGITQSPKYLFRKEGQNVTLSCEQNLNHDAMYWYRQDPGQGLRLIYYSQIVNDFQKGDIAEGYSVSREKKESFPLTVTSAQKNPTAFYLCASSPTGVTETQYFGPGTRLLVL.

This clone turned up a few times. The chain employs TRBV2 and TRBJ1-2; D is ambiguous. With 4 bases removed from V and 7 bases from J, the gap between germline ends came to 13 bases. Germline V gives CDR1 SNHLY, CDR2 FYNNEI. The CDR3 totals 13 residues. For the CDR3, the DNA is TGTGCCAGCAGTGGAGCGGTGGCACGTGGCTACACCTTC. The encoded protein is CASSGAVARGYTF.

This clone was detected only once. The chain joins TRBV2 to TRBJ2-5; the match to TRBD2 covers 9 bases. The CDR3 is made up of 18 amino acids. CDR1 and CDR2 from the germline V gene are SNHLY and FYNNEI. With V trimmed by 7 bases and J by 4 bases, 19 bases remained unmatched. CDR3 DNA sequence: TGTGCCAGCAAGAAGGGGTCTATGCGGGGGGGGTCAAGAGAGACCCAGTACTTC. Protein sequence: CASKKGSMRGGSRETQYF.

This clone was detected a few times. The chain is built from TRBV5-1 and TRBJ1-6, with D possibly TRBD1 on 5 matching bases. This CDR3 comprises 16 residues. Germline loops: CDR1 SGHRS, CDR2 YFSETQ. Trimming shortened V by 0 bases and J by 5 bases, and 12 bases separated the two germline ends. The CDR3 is CASSLEATADNSPLHF. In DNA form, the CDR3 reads TGCGCCAGCAGCTTGGAGGCGACAGCAGATAATTCACCCCTCCACTTT.

CDR3 protein: CASSSWGRGPRGGELFF. CDR3 in DNA: TGTGCCAGCAGCTCATGGGGGCGGGGGCCTCGGGGCGGGGAGCTGTTTTTT. V and J are TRBV5-6 and TRBJ2-2; possibly TRBD2 for D (7 bases). Germline V gives CDR1 SGHDT, CDR2 YYEEEE. Trimming cost V 3 bases and J 7 bases, with 22 bases left between them. The CDR3 loop spans 17 amino acids.

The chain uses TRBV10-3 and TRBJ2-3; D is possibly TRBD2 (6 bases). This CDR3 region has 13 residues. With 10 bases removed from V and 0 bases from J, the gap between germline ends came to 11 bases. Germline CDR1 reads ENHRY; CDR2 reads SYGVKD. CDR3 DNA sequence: TGTGCCACGGGACGGGAGAGCACAGATACGCAGTATTTT. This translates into CATGRESTDTQYF.

The CDR3: CASSLDQRGGNTDTQYF. The DNA for the CDR3 is TGTGCCAGCAGCTTAGACCAGCGGGGGGGGAACACAGATACGCAGTATTTT. The chain links TRBV11-2 to TRBJ2-3; TRBD2 agrees at 10 bases. Germline V gene data show CDR1 as SGHAT and CDR2 as FQNNGV. Germline trimming cut 0 bases from V and 2 bases from J; bases unmatched to any gene: 5. This CDR3 contains 17 residues.

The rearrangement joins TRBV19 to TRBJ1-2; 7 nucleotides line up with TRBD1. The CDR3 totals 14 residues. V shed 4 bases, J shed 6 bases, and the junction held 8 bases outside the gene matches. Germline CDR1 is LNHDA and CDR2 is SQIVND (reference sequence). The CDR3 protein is CASSTPTGTHGYTF. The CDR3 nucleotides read TGTGCCAGTAGTACCCCGACAGGGACCCATGGCTACACCTTC.

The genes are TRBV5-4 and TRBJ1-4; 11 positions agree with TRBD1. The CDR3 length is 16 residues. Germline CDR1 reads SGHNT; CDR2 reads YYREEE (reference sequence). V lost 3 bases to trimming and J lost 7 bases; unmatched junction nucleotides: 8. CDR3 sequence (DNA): TGTGCCAGCAGCTCCCCGGGGACAGGGGGAACTGAAAAACTGTTTTTT. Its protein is CASSSPGTGGTEKLFF.

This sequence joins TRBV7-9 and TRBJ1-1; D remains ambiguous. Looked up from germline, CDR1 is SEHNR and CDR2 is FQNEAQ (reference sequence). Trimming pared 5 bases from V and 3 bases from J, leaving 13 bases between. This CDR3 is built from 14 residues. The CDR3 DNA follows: TGTGCCAGCAGCCCACCGGGAGGGCACACTGAAGCTTTCTTT. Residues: CASSPPGGHTEAFF.

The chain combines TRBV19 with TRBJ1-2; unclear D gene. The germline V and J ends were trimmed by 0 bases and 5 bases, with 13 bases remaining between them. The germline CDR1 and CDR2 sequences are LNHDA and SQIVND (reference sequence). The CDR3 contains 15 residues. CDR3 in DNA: TGTGCCAGTAGTATAGATCGGGCCGGGGAATATGGCTACACCTTC. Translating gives CASSIDRAGEYGYTF.

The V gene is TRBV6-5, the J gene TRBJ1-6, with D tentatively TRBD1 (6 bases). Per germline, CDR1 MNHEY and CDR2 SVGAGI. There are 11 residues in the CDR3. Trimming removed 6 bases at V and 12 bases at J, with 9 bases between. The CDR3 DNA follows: TGTGCCAGCAGGGACAGCATACCCCTCCACTTT. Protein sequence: CASRDSIPLHF.

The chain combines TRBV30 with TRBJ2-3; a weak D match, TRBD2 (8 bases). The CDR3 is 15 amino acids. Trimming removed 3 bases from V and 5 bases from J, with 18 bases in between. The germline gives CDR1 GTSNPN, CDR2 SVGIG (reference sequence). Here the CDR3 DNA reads TGTGCCTGGAGCCGGGAGGGGGCGGGGAGAGATACGCAGTATTTT. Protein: CAWSREGAGRDTQYF.

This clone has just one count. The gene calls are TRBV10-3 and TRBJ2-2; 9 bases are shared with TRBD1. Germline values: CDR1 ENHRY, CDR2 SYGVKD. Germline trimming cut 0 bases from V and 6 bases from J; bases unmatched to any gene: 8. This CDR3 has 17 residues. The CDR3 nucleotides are TGTGCCATCAGTGAGTCGATGGGACAGGGAATATCCGGGGAGCTGTTTTTT. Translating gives CAISESMGQGISGELFF.

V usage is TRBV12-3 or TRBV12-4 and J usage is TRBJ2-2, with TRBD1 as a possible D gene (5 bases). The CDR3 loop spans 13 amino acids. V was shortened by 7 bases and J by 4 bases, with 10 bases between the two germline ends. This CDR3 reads CASTRQSTGELFF. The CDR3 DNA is TGTGCCAGCACCAGACAGAGCACCGGGGAGCTGTTTTTT.

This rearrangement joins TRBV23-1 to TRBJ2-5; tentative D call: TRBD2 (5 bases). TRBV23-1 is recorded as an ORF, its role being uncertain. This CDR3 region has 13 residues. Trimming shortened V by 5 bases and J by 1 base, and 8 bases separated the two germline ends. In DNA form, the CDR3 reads TGCGCCAGCAGTAACAGCGGCCAAGAGACCCAGTACTTC. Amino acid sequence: CASSNSGQETQYF.

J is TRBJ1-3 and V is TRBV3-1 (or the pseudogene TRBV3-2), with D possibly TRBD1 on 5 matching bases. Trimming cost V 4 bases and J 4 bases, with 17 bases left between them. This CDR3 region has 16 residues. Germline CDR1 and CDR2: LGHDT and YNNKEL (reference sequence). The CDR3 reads CASSRSPSGSGNTIYF. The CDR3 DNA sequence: TGTGCCAGCAGCCGATCACCCTCAGGGTCCGGAAACACCATATATTTT.

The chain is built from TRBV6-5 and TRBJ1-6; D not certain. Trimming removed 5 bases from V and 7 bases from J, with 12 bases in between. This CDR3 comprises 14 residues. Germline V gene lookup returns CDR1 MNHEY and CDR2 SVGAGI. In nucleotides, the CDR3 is TGTGCCAGCAGTCGGGATTTAGGAAATTCACCCCTCCACTTT. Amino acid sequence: CASSRDLGNSPLHF.

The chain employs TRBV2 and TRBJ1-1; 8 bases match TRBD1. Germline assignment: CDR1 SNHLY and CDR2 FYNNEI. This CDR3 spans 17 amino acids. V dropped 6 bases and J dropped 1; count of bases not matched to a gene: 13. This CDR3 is CASSDRSQGAGNTEAFF. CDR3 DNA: TGTGCCAGCAGCGATAGATCCCAGGGGGCAGGGAACACTGAAGCTTTCTTT.

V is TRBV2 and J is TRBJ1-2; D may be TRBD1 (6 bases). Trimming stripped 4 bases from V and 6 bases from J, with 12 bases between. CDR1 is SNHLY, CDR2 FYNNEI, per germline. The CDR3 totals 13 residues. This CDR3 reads CASSVRQVDGYTF. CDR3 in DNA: TGTGCCAGCAGTGTCCGACAGGTTGATGGCTACACCTTC.

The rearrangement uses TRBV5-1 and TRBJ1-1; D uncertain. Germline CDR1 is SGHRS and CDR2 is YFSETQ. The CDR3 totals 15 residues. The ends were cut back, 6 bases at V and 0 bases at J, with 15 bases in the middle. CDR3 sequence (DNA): TGCGCCAGCAAAACCCGGAGCAATATGAACACTGAAGCTTTCTTT. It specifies CASKTRSNMNTEAFF. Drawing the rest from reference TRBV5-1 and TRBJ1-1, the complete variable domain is KAGVTQTPRYLIKTRGQQVTLSCSPISGHRSVSWYQQTPGQGLQFLFEYFSETQRNKGNFPGRFSGRQFSNSRSEMNVSTLELGDSALYLCASKTRSNMNTEAFFGQGTRLTVV.